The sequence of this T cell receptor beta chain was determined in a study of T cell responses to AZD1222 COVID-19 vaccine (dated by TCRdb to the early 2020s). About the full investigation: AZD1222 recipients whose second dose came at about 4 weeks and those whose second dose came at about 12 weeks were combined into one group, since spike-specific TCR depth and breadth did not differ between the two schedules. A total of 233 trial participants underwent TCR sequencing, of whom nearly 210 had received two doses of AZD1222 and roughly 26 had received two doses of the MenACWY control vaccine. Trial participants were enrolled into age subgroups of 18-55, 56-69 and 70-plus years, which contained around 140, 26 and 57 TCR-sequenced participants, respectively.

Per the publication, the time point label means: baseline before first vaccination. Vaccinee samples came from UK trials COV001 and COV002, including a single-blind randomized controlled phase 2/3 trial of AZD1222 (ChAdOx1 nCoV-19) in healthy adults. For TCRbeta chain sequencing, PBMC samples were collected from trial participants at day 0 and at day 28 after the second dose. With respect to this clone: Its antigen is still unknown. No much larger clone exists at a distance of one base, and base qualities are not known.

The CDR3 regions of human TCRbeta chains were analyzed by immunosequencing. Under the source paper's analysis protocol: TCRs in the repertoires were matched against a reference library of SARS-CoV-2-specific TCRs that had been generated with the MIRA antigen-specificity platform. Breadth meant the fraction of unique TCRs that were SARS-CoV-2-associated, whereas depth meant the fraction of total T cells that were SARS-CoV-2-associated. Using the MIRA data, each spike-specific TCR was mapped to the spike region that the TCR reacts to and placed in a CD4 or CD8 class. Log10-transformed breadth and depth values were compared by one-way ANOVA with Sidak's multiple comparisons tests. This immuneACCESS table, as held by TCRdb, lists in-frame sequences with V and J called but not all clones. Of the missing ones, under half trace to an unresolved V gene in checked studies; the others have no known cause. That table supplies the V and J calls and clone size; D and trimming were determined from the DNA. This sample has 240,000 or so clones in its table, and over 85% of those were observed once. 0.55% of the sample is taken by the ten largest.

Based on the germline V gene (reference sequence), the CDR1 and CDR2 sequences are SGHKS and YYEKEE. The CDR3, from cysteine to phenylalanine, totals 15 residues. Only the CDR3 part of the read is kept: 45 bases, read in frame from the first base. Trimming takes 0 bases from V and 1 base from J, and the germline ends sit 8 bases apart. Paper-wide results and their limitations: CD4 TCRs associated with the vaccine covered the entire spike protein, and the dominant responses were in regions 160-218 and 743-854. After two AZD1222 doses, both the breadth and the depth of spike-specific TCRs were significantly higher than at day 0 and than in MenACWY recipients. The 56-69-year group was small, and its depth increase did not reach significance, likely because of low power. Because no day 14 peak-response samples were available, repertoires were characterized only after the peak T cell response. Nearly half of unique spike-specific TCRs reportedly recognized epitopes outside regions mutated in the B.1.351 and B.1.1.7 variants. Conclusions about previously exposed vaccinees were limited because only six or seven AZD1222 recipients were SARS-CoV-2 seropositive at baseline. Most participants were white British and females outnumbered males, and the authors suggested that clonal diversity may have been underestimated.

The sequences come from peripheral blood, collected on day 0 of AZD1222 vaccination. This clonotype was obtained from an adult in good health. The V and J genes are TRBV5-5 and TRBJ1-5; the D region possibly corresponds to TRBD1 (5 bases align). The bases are TGTGCCAGCAGCTTGGCCCGACAGAGCAATCAGCCCCAGCATTTT. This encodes CASSLARQSNQPQHF.